This TCR beta chain came from a study of regulatory T cells in long-lasting Graves disease. This clonotype was observed many times. The CDR3 loop spans 14 amino acids. Germline V gene data show CDR1 as SGHTA and CDR2 as FQGNSA. The ends were cut back, 4 bases at V and 7 bases at J, with 14 bases in the middle. Time point given: newly diagnosed GD, antithyroid drugs for less than 3 months. The TCR library was made from RNA that had been extracted from PBMCs in TRIzol. Arm-PCR of CDR3 regions and iRepertoire HTBI primers were used to build TCR beta libraries. Each CDR3 protein is one row after TCRdb ran MiXCR on the multiplex PCR reads. The data show under 800,000 distinct CDR3 sequences, roughly 15% seen once. This sample was shared with a second study, whose subject was T cells in Graves' hyperthyroidism and ophthalmopathy. From that second work: Among thyroid clonotypes expanded above 0.001, most also appeared in blood. Ophthalmopathy was predicted by the model a median of about six months ahead of onset.

This sequence was found in a woman in her 30s with Graves disease. This material consisted of peripheral blood mononuclear cells (PBMCs), taken at new diagnosis, from a patient treated with antithyroid drugs. The chain is built from TRBV7-2 and TRBJ2-1; tentatively, D is TRBD2 (6 bases). For the CDR3, the DNA is TGTGCCAGCAGCTATGCCGGGACTTATAATGAGCAGTTCTTC. This translates into CASSYAGTYNEQFF.